This T cell receptor (beta chain) was sequenced in a study of blood T cells in healthy people across ages (dated by TCRdb to between 2015 and 2017). For context, the study as a whole: In model experiments, template switching captured about one uniquely barcoded TCR beta cDNA molecule for every two T cells. Age-related changes in TCR beta repertoire diversity were measured in the study by deep sequencing normalized with unique cDNA molecular identifiers. Two additional independent replicas of 1 million unique cDNA reads from the same blood draw were analyzed for two donors (one aged 18 to 30 and one aged 80 or older). The donors were divided into four age groups: young (average roughly 17 years), middle-aged (roughly 42), aged (roughly 66) and long-lived (roughly 88). Donors of different ages were randomly distributed across sequencing lanes to avoid experimental bias. General findings and caveats noted by the study authors: Compared with the aged group, the long-lived group had more naive CD4+ T cells, fewer expanded clones and increased TCR diversity, a pattern suggesting age selection. Conclusive comparison of naive and antigen-experienced compartments was prevented by the profiling of bulk unsorted PBMCs. Estimates of total diversity based on one million sequenced T cells were regarded as lower bounds and as underestimates. Because donor CMV infection status was unknown, age-related changes in expanded clonotypes were potentially confounded. The percentage of naive T cells measured by flow cytometry correlated strongly with observed TCR beta diversity. Observed TCR beta diversity per million T cells fell roughly linearly with age, and a significant reduction was already apparent by age around 39.

The library was generated by 5' RACE. Sequenced using an Illumina HiSeq 2500. A second roughly 7 to 12 cycle PCR used a sample-barcoded 5' primer and a J-beta primer mix. Each TCR beta cDNA molecule received a unique molecular identifier from a template-switch 5' adaptor carrying 12 random nucleotides. Each sample yielded at least 2.5 million CDR3-containing paired-end reads. First-strand cDNA synthesis was performed from all RNA using the Mint cDNA synthesis kit, with priming by a TRBC-specific oligonucleotide. Following uracil-DNA glycosylase treatment, a first 18-cycle PCR with universal primers M1SS and BC2_uni_R was performed on all cDNA. The authors' pipeline ran thus. Normalization of each sample was performed by random selection of 1 million high-quality reads, each carrying a distinct molecular identifier. Reads sharing molecular identifiers were discarded rather than binned into consensus sequences. MiTCR, run with a Q25 quality threshold and the strictest error-elimination algorithm, handled CDR3 identification, clonotype clustering and error correction. A nonparametric unseen species model using Euler transformation provided a lower-bound estimate of total TCR beta diversity. TCRdb itself trimmed the public reads at Q25 with fastp, ran MiXCR and retained productive beta chains. Each CDR3 protein appears once, grouped with its most common genes and DNA. These V and J calls rely on TCRdb rather than the paper's analysis. In all, the sample holds 650,000 to 950,000 distinct CDR3 sequences, and under 45% of those were seen once. About a fifth of the sample is in the top ten clones.

In regard to this clonotype: Its antigen is still unknown. Base qualities were left out, and no much larger clone turns up one base away.

The CDR3 has 15 amino acids, counting the end cysteine and phenylalanine. Here the CDR3 DNA is all that survives: 45 bases in frame from base 1. From the germline V gene, CDR1 is SNHLY and CDR2 is FYNNEI. From V the trimming removes 2 bases and from J it removes 4 bases, while the gene matches leave 5 bases of the junction unaccounted for. Donors were approximately 42 systemically healthy Caucasian individuals from Russia aged roughly 6 to 90 years. Ten milliliters of peripheral blood were drawn from each donor into EDTA-treated Vacutainer tubes. Ficoll-Paque density-gradient centrifugation was used to isolate PBMCs, with at least 6.5 million obtained per sample. Total RNA was extracted from PBMCs with Trizol reagent, with at least 6 micrograms obtained per sample. For every donor, flow cytometry on a PBMC aliquot measured the percentage of naive CD45RAhigh/CD27high T cells.

The sequence links TRBV2 to TRBJ1-2; 9 middle bases align to TRBD1. This TCR derives from a man aged 55-75 years in good health. The source material was blood. The CDR3: CASSERTGVTYGYTF. The nucleotides read TGTGCCAGCAGTGAAAGGACAGGGGTGACCTATGGCTACACCTTC.